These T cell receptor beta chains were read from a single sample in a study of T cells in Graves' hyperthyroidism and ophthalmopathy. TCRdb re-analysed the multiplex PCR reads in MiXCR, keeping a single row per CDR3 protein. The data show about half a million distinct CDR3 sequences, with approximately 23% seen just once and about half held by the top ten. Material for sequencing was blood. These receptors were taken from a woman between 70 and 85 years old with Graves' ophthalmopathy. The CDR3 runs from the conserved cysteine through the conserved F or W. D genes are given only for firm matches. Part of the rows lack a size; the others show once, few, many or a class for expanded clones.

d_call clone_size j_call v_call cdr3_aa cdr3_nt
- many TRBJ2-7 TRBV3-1 CASSQVEGQQYF TGTGCCAGCAGCCAAGTTGAGGGTCAGCAGTACTTC
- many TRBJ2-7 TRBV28 CASSPPWAPVREQYF TGTGCCAGCAGTCCACCCTGGGCTCCGGTCCGGGAGCAGTACTTC
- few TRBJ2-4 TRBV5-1 CASSFQGTSKNIQYF TGCGCCAGCAGCTTTCAGGGTACTTCCAAAAACATTCAGTACTTC
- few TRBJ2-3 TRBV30 CAWSPGFTDTQYF TGTGCCTGGAGTCCCGGATTCACAGATACGCAGTATTTT
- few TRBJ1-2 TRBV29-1 CSARDQRDGYTF TGCAGCGCCCGGGACCAAAGAGATGGCTACACCTTC
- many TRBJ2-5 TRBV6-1 CASSWGQGGTQYF TGTGCCAGCAGCTGGGGACAAGGCGGGACCCAGTACTTC
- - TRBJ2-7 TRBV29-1 CSVGQDYEQYF TGCAGCGTTGGACAGGACTACGAGCAGTACTTC
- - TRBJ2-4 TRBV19 CATKRELGENIQYF TGTGCCACTAAACGGGAGCTTGGGGAAAACATTCAGTACTTC
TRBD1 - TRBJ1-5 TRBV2 CASSGTGGGQPQHF TGTGCCAGCAGCGGGACAGGGGGCGGTCAGCCCCAGCATTTT
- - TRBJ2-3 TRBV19 CASSPDFSTHRAPWLYTQYF TGTGCCAGTAGTCCCGATTTCTCAACTCACAGGGCCCCTTGGCTTTATACGCAGTATTTT
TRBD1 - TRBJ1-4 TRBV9 CASSQGGFREKLFF TGTGCCAGCAGCCAGGGGGGATTTCGCGAAAAACTGTTTTTT
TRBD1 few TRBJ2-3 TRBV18 CASSSYSKGQVPDTQYF TGTGCCAGCTCATCCTACTCCAAAGGACAGGTACCAGATACGCAGTATTTT
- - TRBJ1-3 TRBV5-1 CASSPDINSGNTIYF TGCGCCAGCAGCCCGGACATAAACTCTGGAAACACCATATATTTT
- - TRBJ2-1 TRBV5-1 CASSLWQGNSNEQFF TGCGCCAGCAGCTTGTGGCAGGGGAACTCCAATGAGCAGTTCTTC